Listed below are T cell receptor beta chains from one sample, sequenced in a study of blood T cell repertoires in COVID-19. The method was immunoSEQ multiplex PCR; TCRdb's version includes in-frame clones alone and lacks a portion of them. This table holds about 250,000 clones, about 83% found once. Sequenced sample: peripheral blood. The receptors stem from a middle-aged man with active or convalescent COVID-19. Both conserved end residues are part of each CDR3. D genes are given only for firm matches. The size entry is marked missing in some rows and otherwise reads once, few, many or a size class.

cdr3_nt: TGCAGCGTTCGGACAGGGATAGACTACGAGCAGTACTTC
cdr3_aa: CSVRTGIDYEQYF
v_call: TRBV29-1
d_call: TRBD1
clone_size: few
j_call: TRBJ2-7

cdr3_nt: TGTGCCAGCATCGACCGGGACACCTCCTATGGCTACACCTTC
cdr3_aa: CASIDRDTSYGYTF
v_call: TRBV7-2
d_call: .
clone_size: .
j_call: TRBJ1-2

cdr3_nt: TGTGCCAGCAGCCAAAGGGGGGGAAGAGATACGCAGTATTTT
cdr3_aa: CASSQRGGRDTQYF
v_call: TRBV3-1/TRBV3-2
d_call: .
clone_size: .
j_call: TRBJ2-3

cdr3_nt: TGTGCCAGCAGTTACGAGGAGGTCGAGCAGTACTTC
cdr3_aa: CASSYEEVEQYF
v_call: TRBV6-2/TRBV6-3
d_call: .
clone_size: .
j_call: TRBJ2-7

cdr3_nt: TGTGCCAGCAGCGAAGGACAGGGCCCGCGGCGTGGCTACACCTTC
cdr3_aa: CASSEGQGPRRGYTF
v_call: TRBV9
d_call: TRBD1
clone_size: .
j_call: TRBJ1-2

cdr3_nt: TGTGCCAGCAGCTCTCGGAGGACAGGGGCCTCCTCTGGGGCCAACGTCCTGACTTTC
cdr3_aa: CASSSRRTGASSGANVLTF
v_call: TRBV13
d_call: TRBD1
clone_size: .
j_call: TRBJ2-6

cdr3_nt: TGCAGTGCTAGTGACCCGAACCACAGGGGGACTAATGAAAAACTGTTTTTT
cdr3_aa: CSASDPNHRGTNEKLFF
v_call: TRBV20-1
d_call: TRBD1
clone_size: .
j_call: TRBJ1-4

cdr3_nt: TGTGCCAGCAGTGACAGTGCCCTCGAAAAACTGTTTTTT
cdr3_aa: CASSDSALEKLFF
v_call: TRBV6-1
d_call: .
clone_size: .
j_call: TRBJ1-4

cdr3_nt: TGTGCCAGCATGTTGGGGGGGCATGATACGCAGTATTTT
cdr3_aa: CASMLGGHDTQYF
v_call: TRBV6-5
d_call: .
clone_size: .
j_call: TRBJ2-3

cdr3_nt: TGTGCCAGCAGCTTAGGGGTTCTCCACGGTAGCAATCAGCCCCAGCATTTT
cdr3_aa: CASSLGVLHGSNQPQHF
v_call: TRBV5-8
d_call: .
clone_size: .
j_call: TRBJ1-5

cdr3_nt: TGTGCCAGCAGTGCCCCCGGGGGGAGGAGCACTGAAGCTTTCTTT
cdr3_aa: CASSAPGGRSTEAFF
v_call: TRBV2
d_call: .
clone_size: .
j_call: TRBJ1-1

cdr3_nt: TGTGCCAGTAGGCGCAGGGTTGTCGGCTCTGGAAACACCATATATTTT
cdr3_aa: CASRRRVVGSGNTIYF
v_call: TRBV19
d_call: .
clone_size: .
j_call: TRBJ1-3

cdr3_nt: TGCGCCAGCAGTTTGGGGGGACAGGGACAGCCCCAGCATTTT
cdr3_aa: CASSLGGQGQPQHF
v_call: TRBV5-1
d_call: TRBD1
clone_size: .
j_call: TRBJ1-5

cdr3_nt: TGCGCCAGCAGCAGGAGGTGGGGGGGTGACACCGGGGAGCTGTTTTTT
cdr3_aa: CASSRRWGGDTGELFF
v_call: TRBV4-3
d_call: TRBD2
clone_size: .
j_call: TRBJ2-2

cdr3_nt: TGTGCCACCAGGGACAGTGGGTCTGAAAAACTGTTTTTT
cdr3_aa: CATRDSGSEKLFF
v_call: TRBV24-1
d_call: .
clone_size: .
j_call: TRBJ1-4

cdr3_nt: TGTGCCAGCAGCTTCAATCAGATGCGGTTTGATGAGCAGTACTTC
cdr3_aa: CASSFNQMRFDEQYF
v_call: TRBV11-2
d_call: .
clone_size: .
j_call: TRBJ2-7

cdr3_nt: TGTGCCAGCAGCTTAAATTCCCTGGAGGGCTGGAATGGCTACACCTTC
cdr3_aa: CASSLNSLEGWNGYTF
v_call: TRBV7-3
d_call: .
clone_size: .
j_call: TRBJ1-2

cdr3_nt: TGTGCCAGCAGCTTTTCCCCGGGAGACATTCAGTACTTC
cdr3_aa: CASSFSPGDIQYF
v_call: TRBV5-4
d_call: .
clone_size: .
j_call: TRBJ2-4

cdr3_nt: TGCAGTGCTAGTCTCGGAGCTAGCACAGATACGCAGTATTTT
cdr3_aa: CSASLGASTDTQYF
v_call: TRBV20-1
d_call: .
clone_size: .
j_call: TRBJ2-3

cdr3_nt: TGTGCCACCTTACAGGGTCCCTTAGCGGGGTCCTACAATGAGCAGTTCTTC
cdr3_aa: CATLQGPLAGSYNEQFF
v_call: TRBV2
d_call: TRBD2
clone_size: once
j_call: TRBJ2-1

cdr3_nt: TGCGCCAGCACCAAGGGCGGGAGGGCCGCGGATACGCAGTATTTT
cdr3_aa: CASTKGGRAADTQYF
v_call: TRBV4-1
d_call: TRBD2
clone_size: .
j_call: TRBJ2-3

cdr3_nt: TGTGCCATCAGTGAGGGACTAGCGGGCCTAGCCAGCACAGATACGCAGTATTTT
cdr3_aa: CAISEGLAGLASTDTQYF
v_call: TRBV10-3
d_call: TRBD2
clone_size: .
j_call: TRBJ2-3

cdr3_nt: TGCGCCAGCAGCTTAGGCAGGTTTGATTCACCCCTCCACTTT
cdr3_aa: CASSLGRFDSPLHF
v_call: TRBV5-1
d_call: .
clone_size: .
j_call: TRBJ1-6

cdr3_nt: TGTGCCATCGGGACAGGGAACACCGGGGAGCTGTTTTTT
cdr3_aa: CAIGTGNTGELFF
v_call: TRBV10-3
d_call: TRBD1
clone_size: .
j_call: TRBJ2-2

cdr3_nt: TGTGCCAGCAGCCAAGAGGGGACAGTGGGAAATTCACCCCTCCACTTT
cdr3_aa: CASSQEGTVGNSPLHF
v_call: TRBV4-2
d_call: TRBD1
clone_size: few
j_call: TRBJ1-6

cdr3_nt: TGCGCCAGCAGCCAAGTTGGACAGACAGGGAATCTCTATGGCTACACCTTC
cdr3_aa: CASSQVGQTGNLYGYTF
v_call: TRBV4-1
d_call: TRBD1
clone_size: .
j_call: TRBJ1-2

cdr3_nt: TGTGCCAGCCGGACAGGGGCCCGCAATGGCAATCAGCCCCAGCATTTT
cdr3_aa: CASRTGARNGNQPQHF
v_call: TRBV19
d_call: TRBD1
clone_size: .
j_call: TRBJ1-5

cdr3_nt: TGTGCCAGTAGTTGGGTCTCCAAGACACGGCGCAATCAGCCCCAGCATTTT
cdr3_aa: CASSWVSKTRRNQPQHF
v_call: TRBV19
d_call: .
clone_size: .
j_call: TRBJ1-5

cdr3_nt: TGTGCCAGCAGCTTTGAGAGCTCCTATAATTCACCCCTCCACTTT
cdr3_aa: CASSFESSYNSPLHF
v_call: TRBV7-6
d_call: .
clone_size: .
j_call: TRBJ1-6

cdr3_nt: TGCGCCAGCAGTCAATTCTGGTGCGGCACTGAAGCTTTCTTT
cdr3_aa: CASSQFWCGTEAFF
v_call: TRBV23-1
d_call: .
clone_size: .
j_call: TRBJ1-1

cdr3_nt: TGTGCCAGCAGCTTGGGACAGTTCTCTGGAAACACCATATATTTT
cdr3_aa: CASSLGQFSGNTIYF
v_call: TRBV5-4
d_call: .
clone_size: .
j_call: TRBJ1-3

cdr3_nt: TGTGCCTGGAGTAGGTGGTCAGGGGGTAATAGCAATCAGCCCCAGCATTTT
cdr3_aa: CAWSRWSGGNSNQPQHF
v_call: TRBV30
d_call: TRBD1
clone_size: once
j_call: TRBJ1-5

cdr3_nt: TGCGCCAGCAGCCAAAAGGACTCCAATCAGCCCCAGCATTTT
cdr3_aa: CASSQKDSNQPQHF
v_call: TRBV4-1
d_call: .
clone_size: .
j_call: TRBJ1-5

cdr3_nt: TGTGCCAGTAGTATCTATCAGGGTTCGAGCAATCAGCCCCAGCATTTT
cdr3_aa: CASSIYQGSSNQPQHF
v_call: TRBV19
d_call: .
clone_size: .
j_call: TRBJ1-5

cdr3_nt: TGTGCCAGCAGTTCCGGACAATCCAACTACGAGCAGTACTTC
cdr3_aa: CASSSGQSNYEQYF
v_call: TRBV28
d_call: .
clone_size: .
j_call: TRBJ2-7

cdr3_nt: TGTGCCAGCAGCGTAGGGCAGGGCACCGGGGAGCTGTTTTTT
cdr3_aa: CASSVGQGTGELFF
v_call: TRBV9
d_call: .
clone_size: .
j_call: TRBJ2-2

cdr3_nt: TGTGCCAGCAGTGAAGGCAGGAATCAGCCCCAGCATTTT
cdr3_aa: CASSEGRNQPQHF
v_call: TRBV6-1
d_call: .
clone_size: .
j_call: TRBJ1-5

cdr3_nt: TGCGCCAGCAGCTTGGGACAGGAGAGTTCACCCCTCCACTTT
cdr3_aa: CASSLGQESSPLHF
v_call: TRBV5-1
d_call: .
clone_size: few
j_call: TRBJ1-6

cdr3_nt: TGTGCCAGCAGCCAATATAGTCGGAGCCAAGAGACCCAGTACTTC
cdr3_aa: CASSQYSRSQETQYF
v_call: TRBV14
d_call: .
clone_size: .
j_call: TRBJ2-5

cdr3_nt: TGTGCCAGTAGTACACCGGGACTAGGGACAGATACGCAGTATTTT
cdr3_aa: CASSTPGLGTDTQYF
v_call: TRBV19
d_call: TRBD2
clone_size: .
j_call: TRBJ2-3

cdr3_nt: TGTGCCTGGAGTCCGGACAGAGGTAACACCGGGGAGCTGTTTTTT
cdr3_aa: CAWSPDRGNTGELFF
v_call: TRBV30
d_call: .
clone_size: .
j_call: TRBJ2-2

cdr3_nt: TGTGCCAGCAGTGAAAAGGCAGGGGTCGGCACTGAAGCTTTCTTT
cdr3_aa: CASSEKAGVGTEAFF
v_call: TRBV2
d_call: .
clone_size: .
j_call: TRBJ1-1

cdr3_nt: TGCGCCAGCAGCCCGGGGGGGCGAAACGGCGGCTACACCTTC
cdr3_aa: CASSPGGRNGGYTF
v_call: TRBV5-1
d_call: .
clone_size: .
j_call: TRBJ1-2

cdr3_nt: TGTGCCAGCAGTTTAAGTCAACAGGGGTCCTACGAGCAGTACTTC
cdr3_aa: CASSLSQQGSYEQYF
v_call: TRBV27
d_call: TRBD1
clone_size: .
j_call: TRBJ2-7

cdr3_nt: TGTGCCAGCAGCAAAGGAGTAAGGACAGGGGGGGGAAACACCATATATTTT
cdr3_aa: CASSKGVRTGGGNTIYF
v_call: TRBV21-1
d_call: .
clone_size: many
j_call: TRBJ1-3

cdr3_nt: TGTGCCACCCTCGCCCGGGGGGCAGGCGCGGAAAAACTGTTTTTT
cdr3_aa: CATLARGAGAEKLFF
v_call: TRBV24-1
d_call: .
clone_size: once
j_call: TRBJ1-4

cdr3_nt: TGTGCCAGCTCCCCCAGAGGGGGTGGGTTCACTGAAGCTTTCTTT
cdr3_aa: CASSPRGGGFTEAFF
v_call: TRBV2
d_call: .
clone_size: .
j_call: TRBJ1-1

cdr3_nt: TGTGCCAGTAGTTCTCAGGGGGCGAAAGGCTACACCTTC
cdr3_aa: CASSSQGAKGYTF
v_call: TRBV19
d_call: TRBD1
clone_size: .
j_call: TRBJ1-2